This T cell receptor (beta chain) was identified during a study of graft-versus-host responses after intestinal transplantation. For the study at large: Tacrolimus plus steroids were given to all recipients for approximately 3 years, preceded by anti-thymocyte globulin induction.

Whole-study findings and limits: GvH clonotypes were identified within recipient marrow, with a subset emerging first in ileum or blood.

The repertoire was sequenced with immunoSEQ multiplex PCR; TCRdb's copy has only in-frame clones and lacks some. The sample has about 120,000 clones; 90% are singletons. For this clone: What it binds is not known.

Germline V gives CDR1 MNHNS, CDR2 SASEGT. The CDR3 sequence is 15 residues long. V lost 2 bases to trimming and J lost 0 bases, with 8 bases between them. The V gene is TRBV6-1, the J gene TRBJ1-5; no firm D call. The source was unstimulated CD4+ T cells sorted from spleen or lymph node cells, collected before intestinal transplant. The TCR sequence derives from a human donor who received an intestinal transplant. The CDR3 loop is CASSENGYSNQPQHF. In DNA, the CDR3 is TGTGCCAGCAGTGAAAACGGGTATAGCAATCAGCCCCAGCATTTT.